These 21 T cell receptor beta chains came from one sample sequenced in a study of blood T cell repertoires in COVID-19. This table comes from immunoSEQ multiplex PCR, and its TCRdb copy is limited to in-frame clones, with some not included. The repertoire consists of 90,000 to 100,000 clones, with roughly four fifths occurring once and the leading ten covering about 4%. The sequenced material came from peripheral blood. These receptors were taken from a man in his fifties or sixties with acute or convalescent COVID-19.

This sequence joins TRBV4-3 and TRBJ1-5, with no clear D. The germline CDR1 and CDR2 sequences are LGHNA and YSLEER. The V end was cut by 4 bases, the J end by 2 bases, with 12 bases between. The CDR3 contains 15 residues. CDR3 loop: CASSRETAGNQPQHF. The CDR3 DNA is TGCGCCAGCAGCCGGGAAACAGCGGGCAATCAGCCCCAGCATTTT.

This clone came up a few times. The rearrangement joins TRBV10-3 to TRBJ1-3; maybe TRBD1 (6 bases). The CDR3 consists of 16 residues. Germline V lookup: CDR1 ENHRY, CDR2 SYGVKD. V was pared by 0 bases and J by 0 bases, with 9 bases between. CDR3 sequence: CAISESTGNSGNTIYF. For the CDR3, the DNA is TGTGCCATCAGTGAGTCGACAGGCAACTCTGGAAACACCATATATTTT.

The CDR3 sequence: CASSYNRVNTEAFF. In DNA, the CDR3 is TGTGCCAGCAGTTACAACCGGGTGAACACTGAAGCTTTCTTT. The chain links TRBV6-2 or TRBV6-3 to TRBJ1-1; D unclear. V shed 2 bases and J shed 0 bases, with 7 bases lying between them. CDR1 and CDR2 (germline): MNHEY, SVGEGT. The CDR3 is 14 residues long.

The gene calls are TRBV7-9 and TRBJ1-3; no reliable D call. V was cut by 6 bases and J by 0 bases, with 9 bases left in between. There are 14 residues in the CDR3. Germline CDR1 reads SEHNR; CDR2 reads FQNEAQ (reference sequence). The CDR3 protein is CASSLTVSGNTIYF. The DNA of the CDR3 is TGTGCCAGCAGTCTCACAGTCTCTGGAAACACCATATATTTT.

The chain has TRBV7-9 and TRBJ2-5; D perhaps matches TRBD1 (5 bases). CDR1 SEHNR and CDR2 FQNEAQ come from the germline V gene (reference sequence). The CDR3 sequence is 15 residues long. V lost 5 bases and J 6 bases, leaving 19 bases between the germline ends. Here the CDR3 reads CASSPPGSPGKTQYF. The CDR3 region has the DNA TGTGCCAGCAGCCCCCCAGGTAGCCCAGGGAAGACCCAGTACTTC.

The J gene is TRBJ1-2, the V gene TRBV18; possible D gene TRBD1, 5 bases. Deletions cut 5 bases from V and 10 bases from J, with 11 bases between. The CDR3 runs to 11 residues. Germline V gene lookup returns CDR1 KGHSH and CDR2 LQKENI. CDR3 DNA: TGTGCCAGCTCATTCGACAGCAACTACACCTTC. Translated, it gives CASSFDSNYTF.

The chain has TRBV7-6 and TRBJ1-6, with 7 positions matching TRBD1. The CDR3 extends over 16 amino acids. Germline V gene lookup returns CDR1 SGHVS and CDR2 FNYEAQ. The junction had 3 bases not matched to a gene; V was cut back by 4 bases and J by 0 bases. CDR3 region: CASSWGQSSYNSPLHF. The CDR3 DNA reads TGTGCCAGCAGCTGGGGACAGAGCTCCTATAATTCACCCCTCCACTTT.

The chain links TRBV30 to TRBJ1-1; tentatively, D is TRBD1 (6 bases). Germline V gene lookup returns CDR1 GTSNPN and CDR2 SVGIG (reference sequence). V was pared by 6 bases and J by 2 bases, with 10 bases between. The CDR3 is 12 residues long. The CDR3: CACYRENTEAFF. The DNA for the CDR3 is TGTGCCTGTTACAGGGAAAACACTGAAGCTTTCTTT.

This rearrangement joins TRBV10-3 to TRBJ1-1; 7 bases are shared with TRBD1. V lost 2 bases and J lost 3; bases outside the gene matches: 6. This CDR3 has 15 residues. Germline V gene sequence: CDR1 ENHRY, CDR2 SYGVKD. CDR3 in amino acids: CAISEGLGQDTEAFF. DNA for the CDR3: TGTGCCATCAGTGAGGGACTCGGACAGGACACTGAAGCTTTCTTT.

The chain joins TRBV11-2 to TRBJ1-2; no definite D call. From germline, CDR1 is SGHAT and CDR2 FQNNGV. This CDR3 is built from 12 residues. Trimming took 0 bases from V and 6 from J, leaving 5 bases between them. DNA of the CDR3: TGTGCCAGCAGCTTAGAGTCCAATGGCTACACCTTC. It specifies CASSLESNGYTF.

The rearrangement joins TRBV3-1 (or the pseudogene TRBV3-2) to TRBJ2-7, with D hard to call. Germline V gene lookup returns CDR1 LGHDT and CDR2 YNNKEL (reference sequence). CDR3 length: 13 residues. The V and J ends lost 0 bases and 4 bases respectively, with 7 bases between them. CDR3 sequence reads: CASSQDEWYEQYF. CDR3 in DNA: TGTGCCAGCAGCCAAGATGAGTGGTACGAGCAGTACTTC.

The CDR3 sequence is CASSLAADSALVEQYV. The CDR3 DNA is TGTGCCAGCAGCCTCGCAGCAGATAGCGCGCTGGTCGAGCAGTACGTC. This chain connects TRBV5-6 to TRBJ2-7; TRBD2 is a possible D gene (5 bases). The CDR3 is 16 residues long. The V end was cut by 4 bases, the J end by 6 bases, with 23 bases between. Germline CDR1 reads SGHDT; CDR2 reads YYEEEE.

The chain joins TRBV2 to TRBJ2-5, with 12 bases fitting TRBD2. The CDR3 covers 18 residues. Unmatched junction bases numbered 15, after V lost 6 bases and J lost 4 bases. Germline loops: CDR1 SNHLY, CDR2 FYNNEI. CDR3 sequence: CASRTLGGASGRGETQYF. DNA of the CDR3: TGTGCCAGCAGAACCCTAGGGGGGGCTAGCGGGAGGGGAGAGACCCAGTACTTC.

This chain links TRBV5-1 with TRBJ2-1, with D hard to call. The germline V and J ends were trimmed by 3 bases and 4 bases, with 8 bases remaining between them. CDR3 length: 13 amino acids. Germline assignment: CDR1 SGHRS and CDR2 YFSETQ. The CDR3 DNA follows: TGCGCCAGCAGCTGGCCCGTATACAATGAGCAGTTCTTC. As protein: CASSWPVYNEQFF.

This chain connects TRBV2 to TRBJ1-5, with TRBD1 matching over 9 bases. CDR1 and CDR2 from the germline V gene are SNHLY and FYNNEI. Trimming cost V 7 bases and J 7 bases; bases outside gene matches: 5. The CDR3 covers 13 residues. In nucleotides, the CDR3 is TGTGCCAGCATTCCGGACAGGGGACAGCCCCAGCATTTT. Residues: CASIPDRGQPQHF.

The rearrangement joins TRBV6-2 or TRBV6-3 to TRBJ2-2; D is perhaps TRBD2 (7 bases). The ends were cut back, 2 bases at V and 0 bases at J, with 13 bases in the middle. The CDR3 totals 17 residues. The germline CDR1 and CDR2 sequences are MNHEY and SVGEGT. CDR3 in DNA: TGTGCCAGCAGTTACGTACGGGGGGCGCCGAACACCGGGGAGCTGTTTTTT. Amino acid sequence: CASSYVRGAPNTGELFF.

The J gene is TRBJ1-4, the V gene TRBV29-1, with TRBD1 identical over 7 bases. Trimming took 6 bases from V and 7 from J; bases not matched to a gene: 8. Germline CDR1 and CDR2: SQVTM and ANQGSEA. The length of the CDR3 is 13 residues. The CDR3 is CSVVGTAAEKLFF. As DNA, the CDR3 is TGCAGCGTCGTGGGGACAGCAGCTGAAAAACTGTTTTTT.

The chain links TRBV20-1 to TRBJ1-1; no clear D. Per the germline V gene, CDR1 is DFQATT and CDR2 is SNEGSKA (reference sequence). This CDR3 has 13 residues. The germline V and J ends were trimmed by 3 bases and 3 bases, with 11 bases remaining between them. In nucleotides, the CDR3 is TGCAGTGCTAGTCGCGGACTGGACACTGAAGCTTTCTTT. Amino acids: CSASRGLDTEAFF.

V is TRBV4-3 and J is TRBJ1-3, with D perhaps TRBD1 (5 bases). Germline CDR1 is LGHNA and CDR2 is YSLEER. The V and J ends lost 0 bases and 2 bases respectively, with 11 bases between them. There are 16 residues in the CDR3. The CDR3 loop reads CASSQERREAGNTIYF. In DNA form, the CDR3 reads TGCGCCAGCAGCCAAGAACGCAGGGAGGCTGGAAACACCATATATTTT.

This sequence joins TRBV28 and TRBJ1-1, with D unresolved. V shed 2 bases and J shed 3 bases, with 7 bases lying between them. In germline, CDR1 is MDHEN, CDR2 SYDVKM. The CDR3 contains 13 residues. The CDR3 sequence: CASSLIGYTEAFF. CDR3 DNA: TGTGCCAGCAGTTTAATCGGGTACACTGAAGCTTTCTTT.

The J gene is TRBJ1-2, the V gene TRBV20-1; no clear D gene. CDR3 size: 11 residues. Germline V lookup: CDR1 DFQATT, CDR2 SNEGSKA (reference sequence). V lost 5 bases, J lost 0 bases, and 4 bases lay in between. Here the CDR3 reads CSAAANYGYTF. In nucleotides, the CDR3 is TGCAGTGCTGCGGCTAACTATGGCTACACCTTC.